This passage covers 20 T cell receptor beta chains from one sample sequenced in a study of circulating and synovial CD4+ cells in juvenile arthritis. Sequenced by immunoSEQ multiplex PCR; TCRdb stores in-frame clones only, minus some. The data show fewer than 40,000 clones, 95% seen once. Material for sequencing was CD4+ T cells from blood. The receptors here all came from a human donor with juvenile idiopathic arthritis.

The chain couples TRBV28 to TRBJ2-7, with TRBD1 matching 11 bases. J was trimmed by 6 bases and V by 4 bases; bases with no gene match: 11. The germline gives CDR1 MDHEN, CDR2 SYDVKM. This CDR3 comprises 16 residues. The CDR3 here is CASSSLRRTGGAEQYF. The CDR3 coding sequence is TGTGCCAGCAGTTCCCTAAGACGGACAGGGGGCGCCGAGCAGTACTTC.

The gene calls are TRBV14 and TRBJ2-5, with D hard to call. The length of the CDR3 is 13 residues. Germline CDR1 and CDR2: SGHDN and FVKESK. V was clipped by 4 bases and J by 2 bases, with 8 bases between them. CDR3 nucleotide sequence: TGTGCCAGCAGCCGAGACGGTCAAGAGACCCAGTACTTC. Protein product: CASSRDGQETQYF. The full variable domain, rest sourced from reference TRBV14 and TRBJ2-5, is EAGVTQFPSHSVIEKGQTVTLRCDPISGHDNLYWYRRVMGKEIKFLLHFVKESKQDESGMPNNRFLAERTGGTYSTLKVQPAELEDSGVYFCASSRDGQETQYFGPGTRLLVL.

The gene calls are TRBV28 and TRBJ2-3; 9 positions match TRBD2. Germline V gives CDR1 MDHEN, CDR2 SYDVKM. The CDR3 contains 14 residues. The V gene end was trimmed by 5 bases and the J gene end by 8 bases; junction bases not matched to a gene: 8. The CDR3 bases are TGTGCCAGCAGTGCTAGCGGGACCATTAGTACGCAGTATTTT. Translating it yields CASSASGTISTQYF.

This chain links TRBV7-3 with TRBJ2-3; weak D call: TRBD1 (5 bases). Looked up from germline, CDR1 is SGHTA and CDR2 is FQGTGA. The CDR3 is 14 residues long. V was clipped by 5 bases and J by 3 bases, with 12 bases between them. CDR3 loop: CASSQRAGTDTQYF. CDR3 nucleotide sequence: TGTGCCAGCAGCCAACGGGCAGGGACAGATACGCAGTATTTT.

The rearrangement uses TRBV10-3 and TRBJ2-3, with no clear D. The CDR3 spans 14 residues. Germline V gives CDR1 ENHRY, CDR2 SYGVKD. The V gene lost 0 bases and the J gene lost 4 bases, with 8 bases spanning the gap. The CDR3 here is CAISESSQPDTQYF. The CDR3 DNA reads TGTGCCATCAGTGAGTCTAGCCAACCAGATACGCAGTATTTT.

The gene calls are TRBV6-6 and TRBJ2-1, with 12 bases that match TRBD2. CDR3 length equals 14 residues. CDR1 MNHNY and CDR2 SVGAGI come from the germline V gene (reference sequence). Losses at the gene ends were 5 bases for V and 6 bases for J; bases not matched to a gene: 2. The DNA of the CDR3 is TGTGCCAGCAGTCTGGGACTAGCGGGCAATGAGCAGTTCTTC. Encoded protein: CASSLGLAGNEQFF.

This chain uses TRBV29-1 with TRBJ2-5; D perhaps matches TRBD2 (6 bases). Germline-derived CDR1 and CDR2 are SQVTM and ANQGSEA. The CDR3 consists of 14 residues. Trimming left V 6 bases short and J 4 bases short, with 18 bases between. The CDR3: CSVEGTQGGETQYF. The CDR3 nucleotides read TGCAGCGTGGAGGGGACCCAAGGAGGAGAGACCCAGTACTTC. The full variable domain, its missing parts supplied by reference TRBV29-1 and TRBJ2-5, is SAVISQKPSRDICQRGTSLTIQCQVDSQVTMMFWYRQQPGQSLTLIATANQGSEATYESGFVIDKFPISRPNLTFSTLTVSNMSPEDSSIYLCSVEGTQGGETQYFGPGTRLLVL.

The rearrangement joins TRBV28 to TRBJ1-2, with 7 bases aligning to TRBD1. The CDR3 is 15 residues long. CDR1 and CDR2 from the germline V gene are MDHEN and SYDVKM. Trimming took 6 bases from V and 4 from J; bases not matched to a gene: 11. CDR3 in DNA: TGTGCCAGCAGCCCCGGGACAGTAGGTCCCTATGGCTACACCTTC. It codes for CASSPGTVGPYGYTF.

The J gene is TRBJ1-2, the V gene TRBV7-9, with 8 bases matching TRBD1. Germline values: CDR1 SEHNR, CDR2 FQNEAQ (reference sequence). The V gene end was trimmed by 5 bases and the J gene end by 4 bases; junction bases not matched to a gene: 15. CDR3 length: 17 amino acids. The CDR3 DNA reads as TGTGCCAGCAGCATAGGACAGGGAACCCTCATGACCTATGGCTACACCTTC. Its translation is CASSIGQGTLMTYGYTF.

This chain uses TRBV7-9 with TRBJ1-4, with 7 bases identical to TRBD1. V shed 3 bases and J 6 bases; nucleotides not matched to a gene: 4. The CDR3 has 14 residues. Looked up from germline, CDR1 is SEHNR and CDR2 is FQNEAQ (reference sequence). The CDR3 reads CASSFTRGDEKLFF. The CDR3 DNA reads TGTGCCAGCAGCTTTACCAGGGGGGATGAAAAACTGTTTTTT.

V usage is TRBV5-6 and J usage is TRBJ1-2, with D maybe TRBD1 (6 bases). Germline values: CDR1 SGHDT, CDR2 YYEEEE. CDR3 length equals 14 residues. The V end lost 4 bases, the J end lost 1 base, and 11 bases lay between the germline ends. CDR3 amino acids: CASSERQVNYGYTF. In nucleotides, the CDR3 is TGTGCCAGCAGCGAAAGACAGGTTAACTATGGCTACACCTTC.

The table lists this clone with a count of one. The gene calls are TRBV25-1 and TRBJ2-7, with D possibly matching TRBD1 (6 bases). Per the germline V gene, CDR1 is MGHDK and CDR2 is SYGVNS. V lost 1 base and J 3 bases, leaving 10 bases between the germline ends. The CDR3 length is 14 residues. The CDR3 spells CASSEFKDSYEQYF. In DNA form, the CDR3 reads TGTGCCAGCAGTGAATTTAAGGACAGCTACGAGCAGTACTTC.

This rearrangement joins TRBV28 to TRBJ2-4; 8 nucleotides agree with TRBD1. J gave up 0 bases and V 5 bases, and 6 bases lay outside the gene matches. This CDR3 has 16 residues. From germline, CDR1 is MDHEN and CDR2 SYDVKM. Here the CDR3 DNA reads TGTGCCAGCAGTAACCGACAGGGGCTAGCCAAAAACATTCAGTACTTC. Its protein product is CASSNRQGLAKNIQYF.

CDR3 loop: CASSPGTGATNEKLFF. CDR3 in DNA: TGTGCCAGCAGCCCCGGGACAGGGGCAACTAATGAAAAACTGTTTTTT. This chain joins TRBV7-9 and TRBJ1-4, with 10 bases aligning to TRBD1. This CDR3 comprises 16 residues. The germline V gene has CDR1 SEHNR and CDR2 FQNEAQ (reference sequence). V shed 5 bases and J 0 bases; nucleotides not matched to a gene: 3. Using reference TRBV7-9 and TRBJ1-4 for the parts outside the CDR3, the full variable domain is DTGVSQNPRHKITKRGQNVTFRCDPISEHNRLYWYRQTLGQGPEFLTYFQNEAQLEKSRLLSDRFSAERPKGSFSTLEIQRTEQGDSAMYLCASSPGTGATNEKLFFGSGTQLSVL.

The chain is built from TRBV5-1 and TRBJ2-3, with D possibly matching TRBD2 (5 bases). The V gene's germline CDR1 is SGHRS and CDR2 YFSETQ. CDR3 length: 14 amino acids. Trimming left V 0 bases short and J 4 bases short, with 9 bases between. The CDR3 DNA reads as TGCGCCAGCAGCTTGGACGGGGATGCAGATACGCAGTATTTT. It translates to CASSLDGDADTQYF.

This chain joins TRBV29-1 and TRBJ1-1; 9 nucleotides line up with TRBD1. Germline V CDR1 and CDR2: SQVTM, ANQGSEA. V was pared by 3 bases and J by 4 bases, with 9 bases of the junction left unmatched. The CDR3 covers 15 residues. CDR3 loop: CSVEPQGAFFTEAFF. CDR3 nucleotide sequence: TGCAGCGTTGAGCCACAGGGGGCGTTTTTCACTGAAGCTTTCTTT. The full variable domain, rest sourced from reference TRBV29-1 and TRBJ1-1, is SAVISQKPSRDICQRGTSLTIQCQVDSQVTMMFWYRQQPGQSLTLIATANQGSEATYESGFVIDKFPISRPNLTFSTLTVSNMSPEDSSIYLCSVEPQGAFFTEAFFGQGTRLTVV.

On this clone itself: The sample contains more than one DNA sequence encoding this CDR3. The chain combines TRBV7-9 with TRBJ1-6, with D unclear. This CDR3 is built from 15 residues. Germline V lookup: CDR1 SEHNR, CDR2 FQNEAQ (reference sequence). V was cut by 3 bases and J by 5 bases, with 11 bases left in between. The CDR3 DNA is TGTGCCAGCAGCTTCTTCCGGCAGGATAATTCACCCCTCCACTTT. Translating gives CASSFFRQDNSPLHF.

The CDR3 is CASVHRGGSEAFF. In DNA form, the CDR3 reads TGTGCCAGCGTGCACAGGGGAGGATCTGAAGCTTTCTTT. The rearrangement uses TRBV6-1 and TRBJ1-1; 7 bases align to TRBD1. CDR1 MNHNS and CDR2 SASEGT come from the germline V gene. CDR3 length: 13 residues. V was pared by 8 bases and J by 6 bases, with 9 bases of the junction left unmatched.

The V and J genes are TRBV7-2 and TRBJ2-5, with 7 bases fitting TRBD2. V was pared by 5 bases and J by 4 bases, with 10 bases of the junction left unmatched. This CDR3 is built from 15 residues. CDR1 and CDR2 (germline): SGHTA, FQGNSA. CDR3 amino acids: CASSTRLAPGETQYF. The CDR3 region has the DNA TGTGCCAGCAGCACGAGACTAGCTCCGGGAGAGACCCAGTACTTC.

This chain links TRBV2 with TRBJ2-7; perhaps TRBD2 as D (5 bases). Germline V gives CDR1 SNHLY, CDR2 FYNNEI. The CDR3 has 13 amino acids. V lost 3 bases, J lost 3 bases, and 9 bases lay in between. The CDR3 DNA is TGTGCCAGCAGTGACGACCGGGACTACGAGCAGTACTTC. This translates into CASSDDRDYEQYF.